The 27 T cell receptor beta chains listed next were all sequenced from one sample in a study of vaccination and CD4 T cells after COVID-19. Sequencing of cultured CD4+ T cell DNA used the Oncomine TCR Beta short-read assay. TCRdb re-analysed the PCR reads in MiXCR, keeping a single row per CDR3 protein. This table has some 7,000 distinct CDR3 sequences, over 70% appearing once. Their antigen targets remain unknown. Treatment denoted: roughly 11-day PBMC culture with coronavirus spike peptide pools or control peptides (ViraFEST assay). The sequencing input was CD4+ T cells from blood, cultured in vitro. The receptors originated from a human donor who had recovered from COVID-19.

The chain carries TRBV20-1 and TRBJ1-1; D call uncertain. Germline lookup yields CDR1 DFQATT and CDR2 SNEGSKA (reference sequence). Trimming removed 0 bases at V and 7 bases at J, with 12 bases between. The CDR3 sequence is 13 residues long. For the CDR3, the DNA is TGCAGTGCTAGAGATCCCCGAGGCCTTGAAGCTTTCTTT. Translating it yields CSARDPRGLEAFF.

The chain carries TRBV27 and TRBJ1-2; D is ambiguous. V lost 8 bases and J 2 bases, leaving 15 bases between the germline ends. The CDR3 sequence is 14 residues long. CDR1 and CDR2 (germline): MNHEY, SMNVEV (reference sequence). The CDR3 loop is CASRRASLNYGYTF. In nucleotides, the CDR3 is TGTGCCAGCCGTCGGGCTTCTTTAAACTATGGCTACACCTTC.

By its share, this clonotype is medium-sized. The gene calls are TRBV20-1 and TRBJ1-5; 7 positions agree with TRBD1. The ends lost 2 bases at V and 3 bases at J; junction bases unmatched: 4. The CDR3 is 14 residues long. Germline CDR1 reads DFQATT; CDR2 reads SNEGSKA (reference sequence). The DNA of the CDR3 is TGCAGTGCTAGAAGGGGGCAGGACAATCAGCCCCAGCATTTT. This translates into CSARRGQDNQPQHF.

This clonotype was seen more than once but under ten times. The chain uses TRBV6-2 or TRBV6-3 and TRBJ2-7, with TRBD2 matching 13 bases. V lost 5 bases, J lost 3 bases, and 4 bases stayed unmatched. In germline, CDR1 is MNHEY, CDR2 SVGEGT. The CDR3 runs 15 residues. The CDR3: CASSKGLAGFYEQYF. In DNA form, the CDR3 reads TGTGCCAGCAGTAAGGGACTAGCGGGATTCTACGAGCAGTACTTC.

The chain uses TRBV19 and TRBJ1-1; 8 bases are shared with TRBD1. This CDR3 comprises 16 residues. V trimming: 2 bases; J trimming: 2 bases; junction bases outside the gene matches: 7. The germline gives CDR1 LNHDA, CDR2 SQIVND (reference sequence). The CDR3 region is CASSITFGQGNTEAFF. The CDR3 region has the DNA TGTGCCAGTAGTATAACGTTTGGACAGGGTAACACTGAAGCTTTCTTT. Combining the CDR3 with reference TRBV19 and TRBJ1-1 gives the whole variable domain DGGITQSPKYLFRKEGQNVTLSCEQNLNHDAMYWYRQDPGQGLRLIYYSQIVNDFQKGDIAEGYSVSREKKESFPLTVTSAQKNPTAFYLCASSITFGQGNTEAFFGQGTRLTVV.

V is TRBV6-1 and J is TRBJ1-2; D remains ambiguous. Germline V lookup: CDR1 MNHNS, CDR2 SASEGT. V lost 6 bases, J lost 5 bases, and 10 bases lay in between. CDR3 size: 12 residues. CDR3 nucleotide sequence: TGTGCCAGCAGGTCGGGTTCGTATGGCTACACCTTC. Amino acids: CASRSGSYGYTF.

The chain is built from TRBV4-1 and TRBJ1-2; 10 nucleotides align to TRBD1. CDR3 length: 15 amino acids. V lost 0 bases and J lost 5; bases outside the gene matches: 3. The germline V gene encodes CDR1 MGHRA and CDR2 YSYEKL. In DNA form, the CDR3 reads TGCGCCAGCAGCCAAGATGACAGGGGGCTGTATGGCTACACCTTC. The encoded protein is CASSQDDRGLYGYTF.

This clonotype occurred once. The CDR3 DNA reads as TGCAGTGTCCAGGGAAGGGAGACCCAGTACTTC. Protein: CSVQGRETQYF. The rearrangement links TRBV20-1 to TRBJ2-5; D is perhaps TRBD1 (5 bases). V lost 7 bases to trimming and J lost 5 bases, with 11 bases between them. The germline V gene encodes CDR1 DFQATT and CDR2 SNEGSKA (reference sequence). The CDR3 has 11 residues.

The V gene is TRBV7-8, the J gene TRBJ2-7; maybe TRBD2 (5 bases). The V and J ends lost 5 bases and 3 bases respectively, with 20 bases between them. The CDR3 is 16 residues long. Germline V CDR1 and CDR2: SGHVS, FQNEAQ. The CDR3 sequence is CASSPARGTRGYEQYF. Here the CDR3 DNA reads TGTGCCAGCAGCCCCGCACGGGGAACCAGAGGCTACGAGCAGTACTTC. The entire variable domain, with the rest obtained from reference TRBV7-8 and TRBJ2-7, is as follows: GAGVSQSPRYKVAKRGQDVALRCDPISGHVSLFWYQQALGQGPEFLTYFQNEAQLDKSGLPSDRFFAERPEGSVSTLKIQRTQQEDSAVYLCASSPARGTRGYEQYFGPGTRLTVT.

This clonotype was detected only once. A much larger clone lies a single base off, so this may be a read error. This sequence joins TRBV27 and TRBJ2-2; possibly TRBD2 for D (7 bases). The CDR3 has 15 residues. The germline gives CDR1 MNHEY, CDR2 SMNVEV (reference sequence). The CDR3 nucleotides are TGTGCCAGCAGTCTCCGGGGGGCGAACACCGGGGAGCCGTTTTTT. It is translated as CASSLRGANTGEPFF.

The rearrangement joins TRBV19 to TRBJ2-7; D remains ambiguous. Deletions cut 5 bases from V and 2 bases from J, with 16 bases between. The CDR3 has 15 amino acids. Germline V lookup: CDR1 LNHDA, CDR2 SQIVND (reference sequence). CDR3 loop: CASSRGSSSPYEQYF. In nucleotides, the CDR3 is TGTGCCAGTAGTCGCGGATCATCCAGTCCCTACGAGCAGTACTTC.

The chain carries TRBV7-8 and TRBJ1-1; a possible D gene is TRBD1 (6 bases). V was clipped by 5 bases and J by 4 bases, with 20 bases between them. This CDR3 has 16 residues. The germline V gene has CDR1 SGHVS and CDR2 FQNEAQ. The CDR3 here is CASSPYNRDLGTEAFF. As DNA, the CDR3 is TGTGCCAGCAGCCCATATAACAGGGACCTGGGCACTGAAGCTTTCTTT.

Relative to its sample, this clonotype is large. Here the CDR3 DNA reads TGCAGTGCCCCCGTCAGGCCTTTCAACTATGGCTACACCTTC. Its translation: CSAPVRPFNYGYTF. The chain combines TRBV20-1 with TRBJ1-2; D not resolved. The CDR3 runs to 14 residues. V was pared by 6 bases and J by 2 bases, with 16 bases between. CDR1 and CDR2 (germline): DFQATT, SNEGSKA (reference sequence).

The CDR3 nucleotides are TGTGCCAGCAGCTTGGTGAGGGGCAGGGGGTTTCAGTACTTC. Translating it yields CASSLVRGRGFQYF. V and J are TRBV11-2 and TRBJ2-7; TRBD1 agrees at 7 bases. CDR3 size: 14 residues. Germline V gives CDR1 SGHAT, CDR2 FQNNGV. After removal of 3 bases from V and 10 bases from J, the junction contained 12 bases not matched to a gene. The full variable domain, rest sourced from reference TRBV11-2 and TRBJ2-7, is EAGVAQSPRYKIIEKRQSVAFWCNPISGHATLYWYQQILGQGPKLLIQFQNNGVVDDSQLPKDRFSAERLKGVDSTLKIQPAKLEDSAVYLCASSLVRGRGFQYFGPGTRLTVT.

The sample holds one count of this clonotype. The chain links TRBV27 to TRBJ2-5, with D possibly being TRBD1 or TRBD2 (5 bases each). Germline V CDR1 and CDR2: MNHEY, SMNVEV (reference sequence). Trimming stripped 4 bases from V and 5 bases from J, with 8 bases between. This CDR3 has 12 amino acids. This chain's CDR3 is CASSSRDETQYF. The CDR3 DNA sequence: TGTGCCAGCAGTTCCCGGGACGAGACCCAGTACTTC.

In DNA form, the CDR3 reads TGTGCCAGCAGTATAACCTCGGGACAGTTTACTGAAGCTTTCTTT. It specifies CASSITSGQFTEAFF. The chain links TRBV27 to TRBJ1-1, with 7 bases that match TRBD1. Germline CDR1 and CDR2: MNHEY and SMNVEV (reference sequence). The CDR3 is 15 residues long. Trimming at V came to 5 bases and at J to 5 bases, leaving 11 bases not matched to a gene.

The chain has TRBV27 and TRBJ1-2; 8 bases match TRBD1. Germline assignment: CDR1 MNHEY and CDR2 SMNVEV (reference sequence). This CDR3 spans 16 amino acids. The V and J ends lost 0 bases and 4 bases, in that order; junction bases with no gene match: 7. The CDR3 spells CASSLSFTGQAYGYTF. Here the CDR3 DNA reads TGTGCCAGCAGTTTATCTTTTACGGGACAGGCCTATGGCTACACCTTC.

Relative to its sample, this clonotype is large. The chain recombines TRBV2 with TRBJ1-5; D not certain. V gave up 6 bases and J gave up 7 bases, with 13 bases separating them. Per germline, CDR1 SNHLY and CDR2 FYNNEI. The CDR3 is 13 amino acids. The CDR3 protein is CASSTDGRQPQHF. The CDR3 DNA reads TGTGCCAGCAGCACGGACGGTCGACAGCCCCAGCATTTT.

The genes are TRBV2 and TRBJ1-5, with D unresolved. Trimming took 3 bases from V and 6 from J, leaving 9 bases between them. CDR3 size: 13 residues. Germline assignment: CDR1 SNHLY and CDR2 FYNNEI. The CDR3 nucleotides read TGTGCCAGCAGTGACACGGTGACTCAGCCCCAGCATTTT. Translated, it gives CASSDTVTQPQHF. Using reference TRBV2 and TRBJ1-5 for the parts outside the CDR3, the full variable domain is EPEVTQTPSHQVTQMGQEVILRCVPISNHLYFYWYRQILGQKVEFLVSFYNNEISEKSEIFDDQFSVERPDGSNFTLKIRSTKLEDSAMYFCASSDTVTQPQHFGDGTRLSIL.

The chain recombines TRBV20-1 with TRBJ2-2; D may match TRBD1 or TRBD2 (5 bases each). V gave up 1 base and J gave up 7 bases, with 16 bases separating them. CDR1 is DFQATT and CDR2 is SNEGSKA in the germline V gene (reference sequence). This CDR3 region has 15 residues. CDR3 in amino acids: CSARGGWQDNGELFF. CDR3 sequence (DNA): TGCAGTGCTAGAGGGGGGTGGCAGGACAACGGGGAGCTGTTTTTT.

This rearrangement joins TRBV7-2 to TRBJ1-5; the match to TRBD1 covers 8 bases. J lost 9 bases, V lost 2 bases, and 9 bases had no gene match. This CDR3 is built from 15 residues. Germline V gives CDR1 SGHTA, CDR2 FQGNSA. CDR3: CASSLSSRGQVPQHF. In DNA form, the CDR3 reads TGTGCCAGCAGCTTAAGTTCCAGGGGGCAGGTGCCCCAGCATTTT.

In its sample, this clonotype was seen once. The chain combines TRBV7-3 with TRBJ2-7, with 10 bases that match TRBD1. With V trimmed by 6 bases and J by 6 bases, 5 bases remained unmatched. Germline loops: CDR1 SGHTA, CDR2 FQGTGA. The CDR3 sequence is 13 residues long. The CDR3 loop reads CASSRQGAVEQYF. The CDR3 region has the DNA TGTGCCAGCAGTCGACAGGGGGCGGTCGAGCAGTACTTC.

This chain joins TRBV2 and TRBJ1-2; D remains ambiguous. Trimming removed 6 bases at V and 8 bases at J, with 19 bases between. This CDR3 region has 14 residues. CDR1 and CDR2 (germline): SNHLY, FYNNEI. The CDR3 nucleotides read TGTGCCAGCAGCGGTGCGGTCCCTATCGGGGGCTACACCTTC. It yields the protein CASSGAVPIGGYTF.

This chain's CDR3 is CASSRGDLQGMNTEAFF. The CDR3 DNA is TGTGCCAGCAGCCGTGGGGACCTTCAGGGGATGAACACTGAAGCTTTCTTT. The chain employs TRBV7-2 and TRBJ1-1; a weak D match, TRBD1 (6 bases). The CDR3 extends over 17 amino acids. Germline V lookup: CDR1 SGHTA, CDR2 FQGNSA. V was shortened by 5 bases and J by 0 bases, with 19 bases between the two germline ends.

The chain recombines TRBV20-1 with TRBJ2-7, with 8 positions matching TRBD1. Trimming at V came to 5 bases and at J to 3 bases, leaving 12 bases not matched to a gene. Germline-derived CDR1 and CDR2 are DFQATT and SNEGSKA (reference sequence). This CDR3 has 15 residues. CDR3 coding DNA: TGCAGTGCTGGGAGGCCCGACAGGGGTGGCTACGAGCAGTACTTC. This encodes CSAGRPDRGGYEQYF.

The chain links TRBV15 to TRBJ1-5; D remains unclear. Trimming shortened V by 1 base and J by 5 bases, and 9 bases separated the two germline ends. The CDR3 runs to 14 residues. Germline CDR1 and CDR2: LNHNV and YYDKDF (reference sequence). This CDR3 reads CATSRGQSYQPQHF. Written as DNA, the CDR3 is TGTGCCACCAGCAGAGGCCAGTCCTATCAGCCCCAGCATTTT. Full variable domain (outside the CDR3, taken from reference TRBV15 and TRBJ1-5): DAMVIQNPRYQVTQFGKPVTLSCSQTLNHNVMYWYQQKSSQAPKLLFHYYDKDFNNEADTPDNFQSRRPNTSFCFLDIRSPGLGDTAMYLCATSRGQSYQPQHFGDGTRLSIL.

This chain joins TRBV11-3 and TRBJ2-1; D is perhaps TRBD2 (6 bases). This CDR3 comprises 12 residues. V was clipped by 1 base and J by 14 bases, with 12 bases between them. CDR1 and CDR2 (germline): SGHNT, YENEEA. CDR3 region: CASSLVPGEEFF. The CDR3 region has the DNA TGTGCCAGCAGCTTAGTGCCGGGGGAAGAGTTCTTC.